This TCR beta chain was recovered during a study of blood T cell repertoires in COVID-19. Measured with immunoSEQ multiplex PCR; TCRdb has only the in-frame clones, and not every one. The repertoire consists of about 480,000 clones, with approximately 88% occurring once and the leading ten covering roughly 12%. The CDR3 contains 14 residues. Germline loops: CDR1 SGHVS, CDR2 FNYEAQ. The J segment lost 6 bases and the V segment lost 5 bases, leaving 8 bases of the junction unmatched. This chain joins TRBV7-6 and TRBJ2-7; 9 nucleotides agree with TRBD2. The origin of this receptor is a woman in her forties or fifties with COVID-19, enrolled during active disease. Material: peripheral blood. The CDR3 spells CASSRGSGGGEQYF. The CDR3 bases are TGTGCCAGCAGCCGAGGTAGCGGGGGCGGCGAGCAGTACTTC. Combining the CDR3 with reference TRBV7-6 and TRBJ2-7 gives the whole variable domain GAGVSQSPRYKVTKRGQDVALRCDPISGHVSLYWYRQALGQGPEFLTYFNYEAQQDKSGLPNDRFSAERPEGSISTLTIQRTEQRDSAMYRCASSRGSGGGEQYFGPGTRLTVT.